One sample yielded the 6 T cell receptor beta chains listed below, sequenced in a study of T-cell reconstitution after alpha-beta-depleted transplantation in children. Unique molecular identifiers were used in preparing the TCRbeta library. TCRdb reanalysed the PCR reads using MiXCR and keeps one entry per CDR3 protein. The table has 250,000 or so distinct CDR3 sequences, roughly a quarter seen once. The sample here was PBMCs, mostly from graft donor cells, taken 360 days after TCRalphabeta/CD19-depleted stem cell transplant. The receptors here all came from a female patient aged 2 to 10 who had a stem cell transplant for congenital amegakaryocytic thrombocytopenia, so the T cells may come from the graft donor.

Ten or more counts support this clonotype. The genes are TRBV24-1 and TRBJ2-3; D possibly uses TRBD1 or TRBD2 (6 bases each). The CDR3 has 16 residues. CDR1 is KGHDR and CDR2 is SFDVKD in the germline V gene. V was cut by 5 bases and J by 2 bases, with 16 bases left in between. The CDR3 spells CATSADRRGPTDTQYF. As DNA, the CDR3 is TGTGCCACCAGTGCCGATAGACGGGGGCCCACAGATACGCAGTATTTT.

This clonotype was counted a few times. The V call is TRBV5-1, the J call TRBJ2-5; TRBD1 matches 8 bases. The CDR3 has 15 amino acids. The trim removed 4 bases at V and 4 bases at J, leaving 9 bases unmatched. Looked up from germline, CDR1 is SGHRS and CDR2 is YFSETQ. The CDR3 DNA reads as TGCGCCAGCAGCAACCAGGGGGCGCAGAGAGAGACCCAGTACTTC. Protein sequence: CASSNQGAQRETQYF.

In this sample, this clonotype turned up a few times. CDR3 coding DNA: TGTGCCAGCAGCCAAGATGGGGGGTCTTTATCCCATGGCTACACCTTC. Protein sequence: CASSQDGGSLSHGYTF. The J gene is TRBJ1-2, the V gene TRBV4-2, with D possibly matching TRBD1 (5 bases). The germline CDR1 and CDR2 sequences are LGHNA and YNFKEQ. V shed 0 bases and J shed 6 bases, with 17 bases lying between them. This CDR3 is 16 amino acids long.

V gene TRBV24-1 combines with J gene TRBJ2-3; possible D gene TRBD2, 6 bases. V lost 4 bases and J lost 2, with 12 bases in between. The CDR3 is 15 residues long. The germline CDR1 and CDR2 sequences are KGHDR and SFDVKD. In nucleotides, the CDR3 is TGTGCCACCAGTGACCGTGGAGGGGCCACAGATACGCAGTATTTT. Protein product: CATSDRGGATDTQYF.

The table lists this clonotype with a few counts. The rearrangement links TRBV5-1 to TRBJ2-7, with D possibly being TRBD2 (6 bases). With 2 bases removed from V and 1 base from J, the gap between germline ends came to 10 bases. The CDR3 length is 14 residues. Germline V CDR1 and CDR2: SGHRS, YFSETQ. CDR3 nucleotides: TGCGCCAGCAGCTTACCGGGACTGTCCTACGAGCAGTACTTC. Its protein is CASSLPGLSYEQYF.

CDR3 bases: TGTGCCAGTACAGGGACTACGGAGGGCACAGATACGCAGTATTTT. Residues: CASTGTTEGTDTQYF. The chain has TRBV10-3 and TRBJ2-3; TRBD2 might be the D (7 bases). The germline V gene encodes CDR1 ENHRY and CDR2 SYGVKD. The CDR3 runs to 15 residues. The ends were cut back, 10 bases at V and 1 base at J, with 18 bases in the middle.